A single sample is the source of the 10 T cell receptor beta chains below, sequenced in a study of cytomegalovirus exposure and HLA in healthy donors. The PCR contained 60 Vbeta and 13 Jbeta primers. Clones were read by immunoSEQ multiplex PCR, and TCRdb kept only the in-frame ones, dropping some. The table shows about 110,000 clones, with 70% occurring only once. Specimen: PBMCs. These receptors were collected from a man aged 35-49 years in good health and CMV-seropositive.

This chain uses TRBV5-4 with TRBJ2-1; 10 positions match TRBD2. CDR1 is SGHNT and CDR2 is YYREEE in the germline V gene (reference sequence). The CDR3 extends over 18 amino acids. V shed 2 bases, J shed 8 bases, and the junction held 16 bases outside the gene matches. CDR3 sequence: CASSFQRRREAGGDEQFF. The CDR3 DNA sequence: TGTGCCAGCAGCTTTCAACGGCGCAGAGAAGCGGGAGGGGATGAGCAGTTCTTC.

CDR3 protein: CASSPEGGIDTQYF. CDR3 nucleotide sequence: TGCGCCAGCAGCCCGGAAGGGGGAATAGATACGCAGTATTTT. This rearrangement joins TRBV5-1 to TRBJ2-3, with a tentative D call TRBD1 (6 bases). This CDR3 is built from 14 residues. The germline gives CDR1 SGHRS, CDR2 YFSETQ. The V end lost 4 bases, the J end lost 5 bases, and 14 bases lay between the germline ends.

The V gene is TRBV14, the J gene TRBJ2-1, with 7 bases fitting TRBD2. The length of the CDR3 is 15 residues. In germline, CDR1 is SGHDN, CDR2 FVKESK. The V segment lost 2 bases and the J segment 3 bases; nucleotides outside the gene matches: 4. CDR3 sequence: CASSQPGGLYNEQFF. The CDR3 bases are TGTGCCAGCAGCCAACCGGGAGGACTCTACAATGAGCAGTTCTTC.

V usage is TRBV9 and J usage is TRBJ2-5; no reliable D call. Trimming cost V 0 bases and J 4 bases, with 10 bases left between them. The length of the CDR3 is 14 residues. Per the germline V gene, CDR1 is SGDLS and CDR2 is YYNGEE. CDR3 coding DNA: TGTGCCAGCAGCGTAGTCCAGGAAGGAGAGACCCAGTACTTC. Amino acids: CASSVVQEGETQYF.

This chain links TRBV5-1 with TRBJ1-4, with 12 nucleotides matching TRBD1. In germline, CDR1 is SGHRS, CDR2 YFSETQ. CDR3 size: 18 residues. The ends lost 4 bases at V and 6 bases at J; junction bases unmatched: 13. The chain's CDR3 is CASSGGGTGGSGDEKLFF. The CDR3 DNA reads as TGCGCCAGCAGCGGCGGGGGGACAGGGGGCAGCGGAGATGAAAAACTGTTTTTT.

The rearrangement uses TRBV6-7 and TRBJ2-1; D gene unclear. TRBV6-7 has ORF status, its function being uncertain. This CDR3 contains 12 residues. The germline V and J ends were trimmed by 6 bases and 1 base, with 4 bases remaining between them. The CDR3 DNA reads TGTGCCAGCAGCCAGTCCTACAATGAGCAGTTCTTC. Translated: CASSQSYNEQFF.

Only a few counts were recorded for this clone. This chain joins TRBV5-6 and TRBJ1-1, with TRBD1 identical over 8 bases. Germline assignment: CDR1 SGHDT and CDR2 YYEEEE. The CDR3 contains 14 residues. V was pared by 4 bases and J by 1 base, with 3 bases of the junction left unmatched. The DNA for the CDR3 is TGTGCCAGCAGCCCCGGGACAGGGAACACTGAAGCTTTCTTT. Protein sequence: CASSPGTGNTEAFF.

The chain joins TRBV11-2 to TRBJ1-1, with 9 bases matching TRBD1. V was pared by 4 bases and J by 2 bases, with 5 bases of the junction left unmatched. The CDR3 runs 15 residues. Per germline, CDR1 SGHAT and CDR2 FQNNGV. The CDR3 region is CASSWGQGGNTEAFF. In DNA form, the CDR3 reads TGTGCCAGCAGCTGGGGACAGGGTGGCAACACTGAAGCTTTCTTT.

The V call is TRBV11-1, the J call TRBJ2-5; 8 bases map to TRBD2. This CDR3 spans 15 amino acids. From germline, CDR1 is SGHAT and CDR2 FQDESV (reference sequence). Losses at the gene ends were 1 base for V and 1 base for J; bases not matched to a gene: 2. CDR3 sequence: CASSLVGTSQETQYF. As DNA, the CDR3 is TGTGCCAGCAGCTTAGTAGGGACTAGCCAAGAGACCCAGTACTTC.

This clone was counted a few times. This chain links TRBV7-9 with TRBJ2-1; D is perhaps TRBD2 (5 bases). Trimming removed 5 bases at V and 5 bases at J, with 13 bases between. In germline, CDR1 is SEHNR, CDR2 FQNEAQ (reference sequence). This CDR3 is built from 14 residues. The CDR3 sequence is CASSNKFGDNEQFF. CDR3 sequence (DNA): TGTGCCAGCAGCAATAAGTTCGGGGACAATGAGCAGTTCTTC.